This T cell receptor (beta chain) was captured in a study of blood T cell repertoires in COVID-19. For the study at large: Samples taken during acute and convalescent COVID-19 were collected in the United States, Italy and Spain. The cDNA or gDNA used as material had been derived from T cells, B-cell-depleted T cells, or PBMCs.

Germline CDR1 and CDR2: SNHLY and FYNNEI. The J segment lost 5 bases and the V segment lost 2 bases, leaving 4 bases of the junction unmatched. CDR3 length: 14 residues. Method: immunoSEQ multiplex PCR; TCRdb's copy keeps in-frame clones and lacks some. The sample shows approximately 170,000 clones, 70% to 90% of them seen only once. Sequencing was done on a sample of peripheral blood. The V gene is TRBV2, the J gene TRBJ1-2; TRBD1 matches at 8 bases. The sequence came from a man between 60 and 70 years old who had recovered from COVID-19. The CDR3 region is CASSESGTGYGYTF. CDR3 DNA sequence: TGTGCCAGCAGTGAATCCGGGACAGGTTATGGCTACACCTTC.